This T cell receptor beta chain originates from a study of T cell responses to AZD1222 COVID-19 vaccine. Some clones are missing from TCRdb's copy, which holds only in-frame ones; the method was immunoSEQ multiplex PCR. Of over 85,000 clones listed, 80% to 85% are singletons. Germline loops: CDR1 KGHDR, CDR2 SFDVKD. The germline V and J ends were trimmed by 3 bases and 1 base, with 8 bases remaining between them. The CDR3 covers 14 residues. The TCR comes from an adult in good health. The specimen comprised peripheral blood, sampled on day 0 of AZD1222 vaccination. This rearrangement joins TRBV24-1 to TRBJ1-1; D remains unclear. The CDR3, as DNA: TGTGCCACCAGTGATGGGCTGGAGAACACTGAAGCTTTCTTT. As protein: CATSDGLENTEAFF.